One sample yielded the 20 T cell receptor beta chains listed below, sequenced in a study of tumor-infiltrating lymphocytes in primary liver carcinoma. TCR beta cDNA was reverse-transcribed from around 0.55 ug of total RNA. The reaction used a constant-region primer and ProtoScript II reverse transcriptase. Three rounds of nested multiplex PCR with slightly modified ARM-PCR produced TCR beta libraries. TRBV1-TRBV30 forward and Cbeta reverse primers drove the first two roughly 11-cycle rounds. TCRdb re-called the multiplex PCR reads with MiXCR, one entry per CDR3 protein. The sample contains roughly 25,000 distinct CDR3 sequences, roughly three quarters of which appear only once. Investigators took RNA and DNA out together from approximately 22-30 mg of unsorted bulk tissue. The specimen was liver tumor tissue from sampling region 5. Subset in this sample: tumor region T5, tumor centre. The receptors were gathered from a woman in her 30s with primary liver carcinoma and hepatitis B virus infection.

For this clonotype: A much larger clone differs by one base, so this may be a read error. V and J are TRBV12-3 or TRBV12-4 and TRBJ2-1; 7 positions match TRBD1. After removal of 6 bases from V and 7 bases from J, the junction contained 6 bases not matched to a gene. The CDR3 runs 13 residues. CDR3 amino acids: CASSTYRGNEQFF. CDR3 bases: TGTGCCAGCAGCACGTACAGGGGTAATGAGCAGTTCTTC.

Points on this clonotype: One junction end does not reproduce the germline sequence, and a read error may be involved. This chain links TRBV4-1 with TRBJ2-3; D is uncertain. Per the germline V gene, CDR1 is MGHRA and CDR2 is YSYEKL. The CDR3 extends over 18 amino acids. CDR3 protein: CVSCQLGMVAEDSDTQYF. In nucleotides, the CDR3 is TGCGTCAGCTGTCAACTTGGCATGGTAGCTGAAGACTCGGATACGCAGTATTTT.

About this clonotype: A much larger clone differs from this one at a single base, so this may be a read error. The gene calls are TRBV6-5 and TRBJ2-3; the D gene could be TRBD1 or TRBD2 (6 bases each). Germline V lookup: CDR1 MNHEY, CDR2 SVGAGI. The CDR3 is 16 amino acids. V dropped 0 bases and J dropped 5 bases, with 15 bases sitting between them. Written as DNA, the CDR3 is TGTGCCAGCAGTTACTCGAACCAGGAGGGGGTAGATACGCAGTATTTT. It codes for CASSYSNQEGVDTQYF.

V gene TRBV28 combines with J gene TRBJ2-3; D is unresolved. Trimming pared 3 bases from V and 2 bases from J, leaving 18 bases between. The CDR3 loop spans 17 amino acids. Germline V CDR1 and CDR2: MDHEN, SYDVKM. Here the CDR3 DNA reads TGTGCCAGCAGTTTTGACAATATGAGGTGGACCACAGATACGCAGTATTTT. This encodes CASSFDNMRWTTDTQYF.

As concerns this clonotype: A much larger clone sits a single nucleotide away, making a read error possible. CDR3 in DNA: TGTGCCAGCGGGCTAAGGACAGGGCAGGTGACCCAGTACTTC. As protein: CASGLRTGQVTQYF. The chain has TRBV9 and TRBJ2-5; 8 bases line up with TRBD1. CDR1 SGDLS and CDR2 YYNGEE come from the germline V gene. The CDR3 totals 14 residues. V lost 7 bases to trimming and J lost 7 bases; unmatched junction nucleotides: 12.

The chain joins TRBV28 to TRBJ2-1, with 13 nucleotides matching TRBD2. V dropped 3 bases and J dropped 8; count of bases not matched to a gene: 7. The CDR3 runs 16 residues. Germline V CDR1 and CDR2: MDHEN, SYDVKM. This CDR3 is CASSFQLAGGDYEQFF. In DNA, the CDR3 is TGTGCCAGCAGTTTCCAACTAGCGGGAGGGGATTATGAGCAGTTCTTC.

On this clonotype: A much larger clone lies a single base off, so this may be a read error. The rearrangement links TRBV11-2 to TRBJ2-7; no clear D gene. Germline V gene lookup returns CDR1 SGHAT and CDR2 FQNNGV. The CDR3 is made up of 12 amino acids. CDR3 loop: CASSSGVYEQHF. DNA of the CDR3: TGTGCCAGCAGCTCCGGCGTCTACGAGCAGCACTTC.

The rearrangement joins TRBV28 to TRBJ2-7; TRBD1 matches 12 bases. The trim removed 6 bases at V and 2 bases at J, leaving 17 bases unmatched. The CDR3 spans 19 residues. Germline V gene data show CDR1 as MDHEN and CDR2 as SYDVKM. The CDR3 spells CASSTTSGTGGSGTYEQYF. CDR3 coding DNA: TGTGCCAGCAGCACAACCTCCGGGACAGGGGGCTCGGGTACCTACGAGCAGTACTTC.

Remarks on this clonotype: In this CDR3 the conserved last residue, phenylalanine or tryptophan, is missing, so a read error is likely. The CDR3 nucleotides read TGTGCCAGCATTGTGGGGCCGCGGGAGGACCAAAATGAGCAGTTCTTG. This codes for CASIVGPREDQNEQFL. The chain combines TRBV6-5 with TRBJ2-1, with TRBD2 matching 8 bases. The trim removed 7 bases at V and 7 bases at J, leaving 15 bases unmatched. Germline CDR1 MNHEY, CDR2 SVGAGI. The CDR3 runs 16 residues.

V is TRBV7-8 and J is TRBJ1-2; possibly TRBD1 for D (6 bases). CDR3 length: 12 residues. Germline V gene data show CDR1 as SGHVS and CDR2 as FQNEAQ. V was shortened by 10 bases and J by 13 bases, with 22 bases between the two germline ends. The CDR3 bases are TGTGCCACCCCGGGACACTTTAATTGCTGCACCTTC. Translation gives CATPGHFNCCTF.

About this clonotype: One junction end does not reproduce the germline sequence, and a read error may be involved. The chain has TRBV7-8 and TRBJ2-3; 10 nucleotides align to TRBD2. This CDR3 is built from 17 residues. CDR1 and CDR2 from the germline V gene are SGHVS and FQNEAQ. CDR3 sequence reads: CASSATTSGTRKNTQYF. As DNA, the CDR3 is TGTGCCAGCAGCGCCACCACTAGCGGGACTAGAAAAAATACACAGTATTTT.

As to this clonotype: Germline and junction disagree at one end, which may indicate a read error. This chain connects TRBV11-1 to TRBJ2-7; unclear D gene. CDR1 SGHAT and CDR2 FQDESV come from the germline V gene (reference sequence). The CDR3 extends over 12 amino acids. The CDR3 spells CASTFMEYEQYF. CDR3 coding DNA: TGTGCCAGTACCTTCATGGAATACGAGCAGTATTTC.

This clonotype was counted at least ten times. The genes are TRBV5-6 and TRBJ2-5; TRBD1 aligns across 8 bases. The germline V gene encodes CDR1 SGHDT and CDR2 YYEEEE. The length of the CDR3 is 13 residues. J lost 5 bases, V lost 4 bases, and 4 bases had no gene match. The CDR3 sequence: CASSDRGRETQYF. The DNA for the CDR3 is TGTGCCAGCAGCGACAGGGGTCGGGAGACCCAGTACTTC.

As concerns this clonotype: An end of the junction does not agree with germline; a read error may underlie this. The gene calls are TRBV11-2 and TRBJ2-7, with a possible D match to TRBD2 (5 bases). There are 13 residues in the CDR3. Per the germline V gene, CDR1 is SGHAT and CDR2 is FQNNGV. CDR3 residues: CASSPSRRYEQYF. DNA of the CDR3: TGTGCTAGCAGCCCTTCGAGGAGGTACGAGCAGTACTTC.

Remarks on this clonotype: Since a much larger clone is just one base distant, this may be a read error. DNA of the CDR3: TGTGCCAGCACCCCGGGAGACGGTACAGATACGCACTATTTT. It encodes CASTPGDGTDTHYF. This chain links TRBV7-3 with TRBJ2-3; TRBD2 is a possible D gene (6 bases). The CDR3 is made up of 14 amino acids. The germline gives CDR1 SGHTA, CDR2 FQGTGA. Looking up the rest from reference TRBV7-3 and TRBJ2-3 gives the full variable domain: GAGVSQTPSNKVTEKGKYVELRCDPISGHTALYWYRQSLGQGPEFLIYFQGTGAADDSGLPNDRFFAVRPEGSVSTLKIQRTERGDSAVYLCASTPGDGTDTHYFGPGTRLTVL.

Sample share makes this clonotype medium-sized (0.01 to 0.1%). V and J are TRBV5-5 and TRBJ2-6, with a tentative D call TRBD1 (6 bases). The CDR3 is 17 residues long. Germline CDR1 and CDR2: SGHKS and YYEKEE (reference sequence). Between the trimmed V and J ends, which lost 2 bases and 1 base, there was a span of 13 bases. CDR3 DNA: TGTGCCAGCAGCTTACTGGGGGCCGCTTCTGGGGCCAACGTCCTGACTTTC. It yields the protein CASSLLGAASGANVLTF. Drawing the rest from reference TRBV5-5 and TRBJ2-6, the complete variable domain is DAGVTQSPTHLIKTRGQQVTLRCSPISGHKSVSWYQQVLGQGPQFIFQYYEKEERGRGNFPDRFSARQFPNYSSELNVNALLLGDSALYLCASSLLGAASGANVLTFGAGSRLTVL.

For this clonotype: A much bigger clone sits one base away, suggesting this may be a read error. The chain employs TRBV7-2 and TRBJ1-4; D unresolved. Germline V gene sequence: CDR1 SGHTA, CDR2 FQGNSA. The CDR3 totals 14 residues. The CDR3, as DNA: TGTGCCAGCAGCTTAGCAGGGCGGGGTGAAAAACTGCTTTTT. This codes for CASSLAGRGEKLLF.

As regards this clonotype: Likely a read error: the CDR3 ends without its conserved phenylalanine or tryptophan. The chain combines TRBV6-6 with TRBJ2-5, with 9 bases aligning to TRBD2. Germline V gene lookup returns CDR1 MNHNY and CDR2 SVGAGI (reference sequence). This CDR3 spans 19 amino acids. For the CDR3, the DNA is TGTGGCAGCAGTTACTTTCGTCCCGGGGCTAGCGGGAAGTGGGAGACCCAGTACCTC. Amino acids: CGSSYFRPGASGKWETQYL.

In the case of this clonotype: The CDR3 end shows no conserved phenylalanine or tryptophan, and so a read error is likely. J is TRBJ2-7 and V is TRBV7-9, with 7 bases lining up with TRBD2. Germline V gene sequence: CDR1 SEHNR, CDR2 FQNEAQ (reference sequence). The J segment lost 2 bases and the V segment lost 4 bases, leaving 8 bases of the junction unmatched. The CDR3 loop spans 15 amino acids. The DNA for the CDR3 is TGTGCCAGCAGCTACGGACTAGTGGGACCCTACGAGCAGTACTGC. Translation: CASSYGLVGPYEQYC.

The chain couples TRBV11-2 to TRBJ2-1; TRBD2 matches at 12 bases. There are 15 residues in the CDR3. V dropped 5 bases and J dropped 6; count of bases not matched to a gene: 5. Germline V lookup: CDR1 SGHAT, CDR2 FQNNGV. CDR3 amino acids: CASSRTSGRINEQFF. The DNA of the CDR3 is TGTGCCAGCAGCCGTACTAGCGGGAGGATCAATGAGCAGTTCTTC. Combining the CDR3 with reference TRBV11-2 and TRBJ2-1 gives the whole variable domain EAGVAQSPRYKIIEKRQSVAFWCNPISGHATLYWYQQILGQGPKLLIQFQNNGVVDDSQLPKDRFSAERLKGVDSTLKIQPAKLEDSAVYLCASSRTSGRINEQFFGPGTRLTVL.